This TCR beta chain was captured by sequencing in a study of T cell responses to AZD1222 COVID-19 vaccine (dated by TCRdb to 2020 to 2023). Background on the whole study: TCR sequencing covered fewer than 250 trial participants: roughly 200 given two doses of AZD1222 and some 25 given two doses of MenACWY control vaccine. Trial participants were enrolled into age subgroups of 18-55, 56-69 and 70-plus years, which contained 148, 28 and 57 TCR-sequenced participants, respectively.

Of note for this clone: This clone's antigen is unknown. No base quality values were provided; no much bigger clone lies one nucleotide off.

Overall results and qualifications from the work: Nearly half of unique spike-specific TCRs reportedly recognized epitopes outside regions mutated in the B.1.351 and B.1.1.7 variants. The whole spike protein was spanned by vaccine-associated CD4 TCRs, and dominant responses were seen in regions 160-218 and 743-854. Conclusions about previously exposed vaccinees were limited because only six or seven AZD1222 recipients were SARS-CoV-2 seropositive at baseline. Participants were mostly white British and included more females than males, and it was suggested by the authors that clonal diversity may have been underestimated. Spike-specific TCR breadth and depth rose significantly after two AZD1222 doses compared with day 0 and with MenACWY recipients. The 56-69-year group was small, and its depth increase did not reach significance, likely because of low power. Because no day 14 peak-response samples were available, the repertoires could be characterized only after the peak T cell response.

The CDR3 regions of human TCRbeta chains were analyzed by immunosequencing. The authors' pipeline ran thus. Repertoire TCRs were matched against a reference library of SARS-CoV-2-specific TCRs generated with the MIRA antigen-specificity platform. Breadth was defined as the fraction of unique TCRs that were SARS-CoV-2-associated, and depth was defined as the fraction of total T cells that were SARS-CoV-2-associated. Using the MIRA data, each spike-specific TCR was assigned both to the spike region to which the TCR was reactive and to a CD4 or CD8 class. Log10-transformed breadth and depth values were compared by one-way ANOVA with Sidak's multiple comparisons tests. The immuneACCESS repertoire file appears here via TCRdb, limited to in-frame rearrangements. These files lack a portion of the clones; in checked studies, under half of the deficit traces to unresolved V genes, and the cause of the others is not known. V and J calls plus clone size are reproduced from that table; the DNA served to infer D and trimming. In all, the sample holds about 83,000 clones, and 85% to 90% of those were seen once. The leading ten clones occupy roughly 4.7% of the sample.

In the paper's terms, the time point label means: baseline before first vaccination. Per the publication, the treatment or condition label means: meningococcal conjugate vaccine given as trial control. Samples from vaccinated people were obtained from the UK trials COV001 and COV002, which included a single-blind randomized controlled phase 2/3 trial of AZD1222 (ChAdOx1 nCoV-19) in healthy adults. For TCRbeta chain sequencing, PBMC samples from trial participants were taken at day 0 and at day 28 after the second dose. Trimming takes 5 bases from V and 4 bases from J, and the germline ends sit 18 bases apart. Including the terminal cysteine and phenylalanine, the CDR3 comprises 14 residues. The DNA shown is the 42-base CDR3, in frame from base 1. CDR1 is given as GTSNPN and CDR2 as SVGIG, both from the germline V gene (reference sequence).

This specimen was peripheral blood, taken on day 0 of MenACWY control vaccination. This sequence originates from an adult in good health. The rearranged chain carries TRBV30 and TRBJ2-7; TRBD2 is a possible D gene, resting on 6 matching bases. The bases read TGTGCCTGGGTCCAGGGCGGAGGGAAATACGAGCAGTACTTC. This yields the protein CAWVQGGGKYEQYF.